What follows describes a single T cell receptor (beta chain). Its antigen remains unidentified. The data belong to a study of cytomegalovirus exposure and HLA in healthy donors. Broader study findings: Most observed TCR sequences were rare, whereas some public TCRs were detected in many donors.

Both 60 Vbeta primers and 13 Jbeta primers went into the PCR. TCRdb's copy holds only in-frame clones and misses some; the assay was immunoSEQ multiplex PCR. This table has 200,000 or so clones, 82% appearing once. The germline V gene encodes CDR1 SGHVS and CDR2 FNYEAQ. With 4 bases removed from V and 2 bases from J, the gap between germline ends came to 14 bases. This CDR3 has 16 amino acids. The receptor was isolated from a woman aged 18-29 years in good health and CMV-seronegative. This chain uses TRBV7-6 with TRBJ1-4; a weak D match, TRBD1 (5 bases). The sample was PBMCs. CDR3 in DNA: TGTGCCAGCAGCTCACGCAGCGGGGCGACTAATGAAAAACTGTTTTTT. It codes for CASSSRSGATNEKLFF.